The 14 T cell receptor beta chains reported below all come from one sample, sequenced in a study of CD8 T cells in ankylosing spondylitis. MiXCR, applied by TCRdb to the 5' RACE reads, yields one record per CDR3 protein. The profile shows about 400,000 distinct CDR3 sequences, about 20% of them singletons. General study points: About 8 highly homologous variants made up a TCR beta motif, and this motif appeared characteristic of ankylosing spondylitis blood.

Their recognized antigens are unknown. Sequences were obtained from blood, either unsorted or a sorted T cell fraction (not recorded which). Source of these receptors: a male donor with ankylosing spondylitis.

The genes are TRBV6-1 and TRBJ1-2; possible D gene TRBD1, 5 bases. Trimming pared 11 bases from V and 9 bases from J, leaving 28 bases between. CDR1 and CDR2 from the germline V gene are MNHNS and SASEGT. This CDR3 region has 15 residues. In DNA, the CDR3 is TGTGCCGGCGAACCCCTGGTGGGGACTCCTTGGAGCTACACCTTC. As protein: CAGEPLVGTPWSYTF.

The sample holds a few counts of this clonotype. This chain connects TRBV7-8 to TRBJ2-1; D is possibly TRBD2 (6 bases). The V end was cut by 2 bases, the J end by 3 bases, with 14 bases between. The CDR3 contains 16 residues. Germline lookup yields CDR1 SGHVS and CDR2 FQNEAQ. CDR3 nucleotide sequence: TGTGCCAGCAGCTTACGCGGGAACTTTATCTACAATGAGCAGTTCTTC. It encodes CASSLRGNFIYNEQFF. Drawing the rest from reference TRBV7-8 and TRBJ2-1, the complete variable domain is GAGVSQSPRYKVAKRGQDVALRCDPISGHVSLFWYQQALGQGPEFLTYFQNEAQLDKSGLPSDRFFAERPEGSVSTLKIQRTQQEDSAVYLCASSLRGNFIYNEQFFGPGTRLTVL.

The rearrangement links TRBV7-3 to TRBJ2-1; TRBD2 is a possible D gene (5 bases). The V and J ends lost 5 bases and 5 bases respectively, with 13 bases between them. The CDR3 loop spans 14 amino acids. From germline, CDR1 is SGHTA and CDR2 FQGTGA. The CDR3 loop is CASSPSSRDNEQFF. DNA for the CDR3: TGTGCCAGCAGCCCCTCTAGCAGAGACAATGAGCAGTTCTTC.

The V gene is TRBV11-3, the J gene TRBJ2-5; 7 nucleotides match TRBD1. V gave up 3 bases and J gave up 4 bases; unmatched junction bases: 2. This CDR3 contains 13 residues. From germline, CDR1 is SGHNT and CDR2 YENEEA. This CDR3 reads CASSFDRVETQYF. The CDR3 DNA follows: TGTGCCAGCAGCTTCGACAGGGTAGAGACCCAGTACTTC.

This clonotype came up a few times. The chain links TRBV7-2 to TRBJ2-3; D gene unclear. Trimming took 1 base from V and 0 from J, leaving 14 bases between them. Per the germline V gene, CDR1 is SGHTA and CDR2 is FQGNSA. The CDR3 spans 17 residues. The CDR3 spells CASSLVLGGSSTDTQYF. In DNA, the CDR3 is TGTGCCAGCAGCTTAGTCCTCGGCGGCTCTAGCACAGATACGCAGTATTTT. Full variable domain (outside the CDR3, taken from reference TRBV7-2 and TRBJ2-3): GAGVSQSPSNKVTEKGKDVELRCDPISGHTALYWYRQSLGQGLEFLIYFQGNSAPDKSGLPSDRFSAERTGGSVSTLTIQRTQQEDSAVYLCASSLVLGGSSTDTQYFGPGTRLTVL.

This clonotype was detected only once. The CDR3 DNA sequence: TGTGCCAGCTTTAGCGGGAGCCCAGATACGCAGTATTTT. Protein: CASFSGSPDTQYF. The V gene is TRBV28, the J gene TRBJ2-3; 9 bases match TRBD2. With V trimmed by 8 bases and J by 4 bases, 4 bases remained unmatched. CDR1 is MDHEN, CDR2 SYDVKM, per germline. The CDR3 length is 13 residues.

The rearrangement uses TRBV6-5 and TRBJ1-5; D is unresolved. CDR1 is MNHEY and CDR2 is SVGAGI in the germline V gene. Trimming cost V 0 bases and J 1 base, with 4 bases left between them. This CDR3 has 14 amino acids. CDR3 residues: CASSYSRSNQPQHF. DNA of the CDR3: TGTGCCAGCAGTTACTCGAGGAGCAATCAGCCCCAGCATTTT.

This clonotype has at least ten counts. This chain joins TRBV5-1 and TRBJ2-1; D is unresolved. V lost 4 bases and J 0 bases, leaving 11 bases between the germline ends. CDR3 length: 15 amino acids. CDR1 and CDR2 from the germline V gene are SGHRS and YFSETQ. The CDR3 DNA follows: TGCGCCAGCAGCCCTGACACAAGCTCCTACAATGAGCAGTTCTTC. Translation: CASSPDTSSYNEQFF. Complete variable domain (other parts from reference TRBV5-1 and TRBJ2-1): KAGVTQTPRYLIKTRGQQVTLSCSPISGHRSVSWYQQTPGQGLQFLFEYFSETQRNKGNFPGRFSGRQFSNSRSEMNVSTLELGDSALYLCASSPDTSSYNEQFFGPGTRLTVL.

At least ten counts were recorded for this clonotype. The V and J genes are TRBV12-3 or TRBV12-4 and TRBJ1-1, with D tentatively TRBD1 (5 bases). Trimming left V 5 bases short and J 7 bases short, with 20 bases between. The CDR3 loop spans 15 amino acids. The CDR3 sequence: CASSTQGRGTGEAFF. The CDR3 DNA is TGTGCCAGCAGTACCCAGGGAAGGGGTACGGGTGAAGCTTTCTTT.

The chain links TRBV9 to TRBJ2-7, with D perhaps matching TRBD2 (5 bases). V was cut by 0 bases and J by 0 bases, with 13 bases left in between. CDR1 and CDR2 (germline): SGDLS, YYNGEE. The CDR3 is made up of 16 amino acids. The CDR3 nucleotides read TGTGCCAGCAGCGTAGGTTTCGGACTGAGCTCCTACGAGCAGTACTTC. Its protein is CASSVGFGLSSYEQYF. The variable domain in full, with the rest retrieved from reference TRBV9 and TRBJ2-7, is DSGVTQTPKHLITATGQRVTLRCSPRSGDLSVYWYQQSLDQGLQFLIQYYNGEERAKGNILERFSAQQFPDLHSELNLSSLELGDSALYFCASSVGFGLSSYEQYFGPGTRLTVT.

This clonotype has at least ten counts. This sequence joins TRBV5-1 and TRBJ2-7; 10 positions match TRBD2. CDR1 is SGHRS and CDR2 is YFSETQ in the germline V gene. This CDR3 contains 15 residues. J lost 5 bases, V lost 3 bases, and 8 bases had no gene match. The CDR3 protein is CASSWSSGRIDEQYF. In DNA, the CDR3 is TGCGCCAGCAGCTGGAGTAGCGGGAGGATCGACGAGCAGTACTTC.

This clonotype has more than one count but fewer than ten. The CDR3 region has the DNA TGTGCCAGCAGCTTAGGCCCCCCGGGGGAGCAGTACTTC. Its translation: CASSLGPPGEQYF. The rearrangement uses TRBV7-2 and TRBJ2-7, with a tentative D call TRBD2 (5 bases). From germline, CDR1 is SGHTA and CDR2 FQGNSA. Trimming shortened V by 1 base and J by 7 bases, and 11 bases separated the two germline ends. The CDR3 totals 13 residues.

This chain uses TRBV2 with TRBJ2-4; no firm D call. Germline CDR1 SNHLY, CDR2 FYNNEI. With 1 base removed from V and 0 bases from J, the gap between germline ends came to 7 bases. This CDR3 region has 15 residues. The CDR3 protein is CASSEGGVAKNIQYF. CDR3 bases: TGTGCCAGCAGTGAAGGTGGGGTAGCCAAAAACATTCAGTACTTC. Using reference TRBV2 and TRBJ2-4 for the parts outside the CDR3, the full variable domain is EPEVTQTPSHQVTQMGQEVILRCVPISNHLYFYWYRQILGQKVEFLVSFYNNEISEKSEIFDDQFSVERPDGSNFTLKIRSTKLEDSAMYFCASSEGGVAKNIQYFGAGTRLSVL.

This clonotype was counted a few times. CDR3 sequence reads: CASSLWAPAPGHWTYEQYF. The CDR3 DNA reads as TGTGCCAGCAGTCTGTGGGCTCCCGCCCCGGGACATTGGACCTACGAGCAGTACTTC. The chain carries TRBV27 and TRBJ2-7; maybe TRBD1 (6 bases). V was clipped by 5 bases and J by 2 bases, with 28 bases between them. This CDR3 comprises 19 residues. Germline CDR1 is MNHEY and CDR2 is SMNVEV (reference sequence).